This entry describes one T cell receptor (beta chain). Its antigen is unknown. This probably arose from a read error, given a far larger clone one base away. The data were obtained in a study of OX40 agonist ivuxolimab in advanced cancers. Whole-study context: An agonistic human IgG2 monoclonal antibody against OX40 (CD134) was given. Hepatocellular carcinoma, melanoma, renal cell or head and neck cancer occurred in dose-escalation patients. Study observations and caveats: Compared with others, partial responders at 0.1-3.0 mg/kg displayed clonal expansion among the lowest.

Baseline, cycle 4 day 1, and cycle 7 day 1 were the blood sampling points. CDR3 size: 13 residues. V was pared by 3 bases and J by 8 bases, with 10 bases between. CDR1 is SGHNT and CDR2 is YENEEA in the germline V gene. Data came from immunoSEQ multiplex PCR; TCRdb stores just in-frame clones and leaves some out. This table has approximately 20,000 clones, 80% to 90% appearing once. Sequenced here: CD4+ or CD8+ T cells sorted from blood, sampled in a trial of the OX40 agonist ivuxolimab. The receptor's source is an adult with an advanced solid tumor such as melanoma, head and neck, liver or kidney cancer. The chain has TRBV11-3 and TRBJ1-4, with D unclear. Written as DNA, the CDR3 is TGTGCCAGCAGCTTGGTTGGCGCCGAAAAACTGTTTTTT. This translates into CASSLVGAEKLFF.